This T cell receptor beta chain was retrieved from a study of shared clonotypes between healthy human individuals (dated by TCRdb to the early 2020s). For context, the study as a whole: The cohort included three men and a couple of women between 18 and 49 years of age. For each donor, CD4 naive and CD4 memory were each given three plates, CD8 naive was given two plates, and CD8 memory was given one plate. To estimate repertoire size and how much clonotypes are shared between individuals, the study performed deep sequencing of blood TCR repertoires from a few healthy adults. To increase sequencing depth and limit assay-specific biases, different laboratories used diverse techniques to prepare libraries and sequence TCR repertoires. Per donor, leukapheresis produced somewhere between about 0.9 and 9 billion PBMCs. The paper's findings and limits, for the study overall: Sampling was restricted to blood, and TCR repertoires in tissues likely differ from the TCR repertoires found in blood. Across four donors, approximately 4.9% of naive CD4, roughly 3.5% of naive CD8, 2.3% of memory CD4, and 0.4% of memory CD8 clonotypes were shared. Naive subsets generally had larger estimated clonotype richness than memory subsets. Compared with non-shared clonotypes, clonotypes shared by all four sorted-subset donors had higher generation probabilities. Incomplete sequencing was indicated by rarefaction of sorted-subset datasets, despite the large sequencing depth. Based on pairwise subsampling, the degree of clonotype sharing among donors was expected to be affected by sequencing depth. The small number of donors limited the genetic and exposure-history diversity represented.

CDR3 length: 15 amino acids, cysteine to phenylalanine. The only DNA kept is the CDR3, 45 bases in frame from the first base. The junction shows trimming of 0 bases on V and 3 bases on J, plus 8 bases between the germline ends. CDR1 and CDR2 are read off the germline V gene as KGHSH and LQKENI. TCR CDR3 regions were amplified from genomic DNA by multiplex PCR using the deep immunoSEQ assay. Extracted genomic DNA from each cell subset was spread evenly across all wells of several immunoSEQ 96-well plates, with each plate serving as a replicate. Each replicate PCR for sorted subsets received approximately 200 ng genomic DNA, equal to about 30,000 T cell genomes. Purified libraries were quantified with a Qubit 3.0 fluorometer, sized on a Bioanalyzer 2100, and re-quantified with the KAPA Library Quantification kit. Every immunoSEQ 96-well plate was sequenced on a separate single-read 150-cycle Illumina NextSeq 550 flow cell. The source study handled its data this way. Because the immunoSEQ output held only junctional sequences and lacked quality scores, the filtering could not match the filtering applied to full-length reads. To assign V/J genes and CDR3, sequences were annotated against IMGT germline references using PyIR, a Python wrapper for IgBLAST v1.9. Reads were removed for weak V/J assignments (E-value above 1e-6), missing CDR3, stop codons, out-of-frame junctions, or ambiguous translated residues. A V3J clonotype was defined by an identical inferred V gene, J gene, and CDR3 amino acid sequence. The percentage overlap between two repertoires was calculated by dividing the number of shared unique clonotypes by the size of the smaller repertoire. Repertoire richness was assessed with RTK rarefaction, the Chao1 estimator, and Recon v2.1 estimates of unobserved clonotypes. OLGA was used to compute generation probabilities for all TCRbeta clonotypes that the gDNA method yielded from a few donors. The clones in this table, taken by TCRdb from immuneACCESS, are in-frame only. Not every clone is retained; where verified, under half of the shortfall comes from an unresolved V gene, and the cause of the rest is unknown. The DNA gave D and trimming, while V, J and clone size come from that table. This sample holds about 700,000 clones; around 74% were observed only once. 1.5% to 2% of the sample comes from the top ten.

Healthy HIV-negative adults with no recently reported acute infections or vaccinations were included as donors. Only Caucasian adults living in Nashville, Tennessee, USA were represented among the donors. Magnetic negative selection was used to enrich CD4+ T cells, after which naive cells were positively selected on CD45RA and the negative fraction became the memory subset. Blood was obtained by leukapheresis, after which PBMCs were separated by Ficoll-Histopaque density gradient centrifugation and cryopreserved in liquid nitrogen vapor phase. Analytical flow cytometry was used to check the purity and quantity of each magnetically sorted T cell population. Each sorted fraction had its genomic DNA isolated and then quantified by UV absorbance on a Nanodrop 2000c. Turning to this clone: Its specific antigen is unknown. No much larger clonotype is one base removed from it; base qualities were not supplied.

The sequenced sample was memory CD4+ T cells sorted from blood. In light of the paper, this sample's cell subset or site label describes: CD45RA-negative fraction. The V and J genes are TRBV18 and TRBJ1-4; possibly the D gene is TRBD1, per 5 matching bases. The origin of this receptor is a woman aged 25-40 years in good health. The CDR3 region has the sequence CASSPPSGPNEKLFF. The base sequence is TGTGCCAGCTCACCACCGTCGGGGCCTAATGAAAAACTGTTTTTT.